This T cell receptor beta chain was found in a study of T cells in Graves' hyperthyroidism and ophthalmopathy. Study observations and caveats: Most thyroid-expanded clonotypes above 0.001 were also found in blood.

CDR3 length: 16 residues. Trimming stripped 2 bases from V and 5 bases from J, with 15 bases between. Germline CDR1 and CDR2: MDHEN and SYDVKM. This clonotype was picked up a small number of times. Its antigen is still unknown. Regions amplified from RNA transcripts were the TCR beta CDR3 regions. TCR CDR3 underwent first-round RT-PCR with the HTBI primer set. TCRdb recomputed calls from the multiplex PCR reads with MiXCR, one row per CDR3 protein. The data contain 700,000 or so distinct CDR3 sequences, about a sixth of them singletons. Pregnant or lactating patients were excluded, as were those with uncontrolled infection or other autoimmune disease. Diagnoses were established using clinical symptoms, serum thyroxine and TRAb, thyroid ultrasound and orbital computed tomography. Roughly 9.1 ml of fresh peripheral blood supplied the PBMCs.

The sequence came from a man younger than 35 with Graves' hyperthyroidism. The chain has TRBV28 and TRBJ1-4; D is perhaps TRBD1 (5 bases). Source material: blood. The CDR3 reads CASSLGRVSPNEKLFF. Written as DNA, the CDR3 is TGTGCCAGCAGTTTAGGCAGGGTGTCCCCAAATGAAAAACTGTTTTTT.